These T cell receptor beta chains were read from a single sample in a study of CD8 T cells in ankylosing spondylitis. TCRdb reanalysed the 5' RACE reads using MiXCR and keeps one entry per CDR3 protein. The table records hundreds of thousands of distinct CDR3 sequences, under 25% of them present only once. The sample consisted of blood, either unsorted or a sorted T cell fraction (not recorded which). The receptors stem from a female donor with ankylosing spondylitis or in good health (not recorded which). Both conserved end residues are part of each CDR3. A D gene is named only where the DNA matches it firmly. Rows give clone size only sometimes, using once, few, many, or a class for an expanded clone.

CDR3 protein: CASRGESGYTF
CDR3 DNA: TGTGCCAGCAGGGGGGAGAGCGGCTACACCTTC
J gene: TRBJ1-2
clone size: -
D gene: -
V gene: TRBV6-1

CDR3 protein: CSARRFVGGTYEQYF
CDR3 DNA: TGCAGTGCTAGACGTTTCGTGGGAGGTACCTACGAGCAGTACTTC
J gene: TRBJ2-7
clone size: many
D gene: -
V gene: TRBV20-1

CDR3 protein: CAIGAPRVQYF
CDR3 DNA: TGTGCCATCGGGGCACCCCGAGTGCAGTACTTC
J gene: TRBJ2-7
clone size: -
D gene: -
V gene: TRBV10-3

CDR3 protein: CASSPTGGVNTGELFF
CDR3 DNA: TGCGCCAGCAGCCCCACGGGAGGGGTAAACACCGGGGAGCTGTTTTTT
J gene: TRBJ2-2
clone size: -
D gene: TRBD2
V gene: TRBV4-3

CDR3 protein: CASSQRAGVTTGELFF
CDR3 DNA: TGTGCCAGCAGTCAAAGGGCGGGAGTCACCACCGGGGAGCTGTTTTTT
J gene: TRBJ2-2
clone size: -
D gene: TRBD2
V gene: TRBV11-3

CDR3 protein: CSARFTSGTDTQYF
CDR3 DNA: TGCAGTGCTAGATTCACTAGCGGCACAGATACGCAGTATTTT
J gene: TRBJ2-3
clone size: few
D gene: TRBD2
V gene: TRBV20-1

CDR3 protein: CASSVKDTLGQPQHF
CDR3 DNA: TGTGCCAGCAGCGTAAAGGACACTTTAGGTCAGCCCCAGCATTTT
J gene: TRBJ1-5
clone size: -
D gene: -
V gene: TRBV7-2

CDR3 protein: CASSLGLRAEAFF
CDR3 DNA: TGCGCCAGCAGCTTGGGTCTGCGGGCTGAAGCTTTCTTT
J gene: TRBJ1-1
clone size: -
D gene: -
V gene: TRBV5-1

CDR3 protein: CASSQVTGELFF
CDR3 DNA: TGTGCCAGCAGCCAAGTAACCGGGGAGCTGTTTTTT
J gene: TRBJ2-2
clone size: -
D gene: -
V gene: TRBV4-2

CDR3 protein: CASSLVRGHSPLHF
CDR3 DNA: TGTGCCAGCAGCTTAGTCAGAGGGCATTCACCCCTCCACTTT
J gene: TRBJ1-6
clone size: -
D gene: -
V gene: TRBV7-2

CDR3 protein: CSARVRGESSYNEQFF
CDR3 DNA: TGCAGTGCTAGAGTGCGTGGGGAGAGCTCCTACAATGAGCAGTTCTTC
J gene: TRBJ2-1
clone size: few
D gene: -
V gene: TRBV20-1

CDR3 protein: CAISTEGYEQYF
CDR3 DNA: TGTGCCATCTCCACAGAAGGCTACGAGCAGTACTTC
J gene: TRBJ2-7
clone size: many
D gene: -
V gene: TRBV10-3

CDR3 protein: CSARDRRPVGETQYF
CDR3 DNA: TGCAGTGCTAGAGATCGAAGGCCGGTGGGGGAGACCCAGTACTTC
J gene: TRBJ2-5
clone size: few
D gene: -
V gene: TRBV20-1

CDR3 protein: CAISGRDRGLDEQFF
CDR3 DNA: TGTGCCATCAGTGGGCGGGACAGGGGGCTCGATGAGCAGTTCTTC
J gene: TRBJ2-1
clone size: few
D gene: TRBD1
V gene: TRBV10-3

CDR3 protein: CASSVAGAPQETQYF
CDR3 DNA: TGTGCCAGCAGCGTAGCAGGGGCCCCTCAAGAGACCCAGTACTTC
J gene: TRBJ2-5
clone size: few
D gene: -
V gene: TRBV9

CDR3 protein: CASSWGTDLSYEQYF
CDR3 DNA: TGTGCCAGCAGCTGGGGGACGGATCTCTCCTACGAGCAGTACTTC
J gene: TRBJ2-7
clone size: -
D gene: -
V gene: TRBV5-4

CDR3 protein: CATSIRPTSGYNEQFF
CDR3 DNA: TGTGCCACCAGCATCAGACCCACTAGCGGCTACAATGAGCAGTTCTTC
J gene: TRBJ2-1
clone size: -
D gene: TRBD2
V gene: TRBV15

CDR3 protein: CASSDPGLETQYF
CDR3 DNA: TGTGCCAGCAGTGATCCCGGACTAGAGACCCAGTACTTC
J gene: TRBJ2-5
clone size: -
D gene: -
V gene: TRBV25-1

CDR3 protein: CASSLATGNIYEQYF
CDR3 DNA: TGTGCCAGCAGCTTGGCCACAGGGAATATTTACGAGCAGTACTTC
J gene: TRBJ2-7
clone size: few
D gene: -
V gene: TRBV5-5

CDR3 protein: CASSQTSHPGNTIYF
CDR3 DNA: TGTGCCAGCAGCCAAACGTCACATCCTGGAAACACCATATATTTT
J gene: TRBJ1-3
clone size: few
D gene: -
V gene: TRBV14

CDR3 protein: CSASGPREQFF
CDR3 DNA: TGCAGTGCTAGCGGGCCCAGGGAGCAGTTCTTC
J gene: TRBJ2-1
clone size: -
D gene: -
V gene: TRBV20-1

CDR3 protein: CASSYDRSNQPQHF
CDR3 DNA: TGTGCCAGCAGCTATGACAGGTCGAATCAGCCCCAGCATTTT
J gene: TRBJ1-5
clone size: -
D gene: -
V gene: TRBV6-5

CDR3 protein: CATSDSDRTHSDTQYF
CDR3 DNA: TGTGCCACCAGTGATTCGGACAGGACGCACTCCGATACGCAGTATTTT
J gene: TRBJ2-3
clone size: -
D gene: TRBD1
V gene: TRBV24-1

CDR3 protein: CASKPTNYNEQFF
CDR3 DNA: TGTGCCAGCAAGCCTACCAACTACAATGAGCAGTTCTTC
J gene: TRBJ2-1
clone size: few
D gene: -
V gene: TRBV6-1

CDR3 protein: CASSLELLAGVMSYNEQFF
CDR3 DNA: TGCGCCAGCAGCTTGGAGCTCCTAGCGGGAGTAATGTCCTACAATGAGCAGTTCTTC
J gene: TRBJ2-1
clone size: -
D gene: TRBD2
V gene: TRBV5-1

CDR3 protein: CAWSGGLAVQETQYF
CDR3 DNA: TGTGCCTGGAGTGGGGGACTAGCGGTTCAAGAGACCCAGTACTTC
J gene: TRBJ2-5
clone size: few
D gene: TRBD2
V gene: TRBV30

CDR3 protein: CATKKDTDTYEQYF
CDR3 DNA: TGTGCCACCAAAAAGGACACAGACACCTACGAGCAGTACTTC
J gene: TRBJ2-7
clone size: -
D gene: -
V gene: TRBV10-3

CDR3 protein: CASSSRTSGPTNEQFF
CDR3 DNA: TGTGCCAGCAGCTCCCGGACTAGCGGGCCCACCAATGAGCAGTTCTTC
J gene: TRBJ2-1
clone size: -
D gene: TRBD2
V gene: TRBV7-8

CDR3 protein: CASSLLTGETPLHF
CDR3 DNA: TGTGCCAGCAGTCTTCTTACAGGGGAGACACCCCTCCACTTT
J gene: TRBJ1-6
clone size: -
D gene: TRBD1
V gene: TRBV12-3/TRBV12-4

CDR3 protein: CASSTGQENTEAFF
CDR3 DNA: TGTGCCAGTAGTACGGGACAGGAAAACACTGAAGCTTTCTTT
J gene: TRBJ1-1
clone size: -
D gene: TRBD1
V gene: TRBV19

CDR3 protein: CASLGTIGDTQYF
CDR3 DNA: TGTGCCAGCCTCGGGACTATAGGAGATACGCAGTATTTT
J gene: TRBJ2-3
clone size: once
D gene: TRBD2
V gene: TRBV2

CDR3 protein: CASSRDSSSYEQYF
CDR3 DNA: TGTGCCAGCAGCCGGGATTCTAGCTCCTACGAGCAGTACTTC
J gene: TRBJ2-7
clone size: once
D gene: -
V gene: TRBV7-2

CDR3 protein: CASSEGLAGGQETQYF
CDR3 DNA: TGTGCCAGCAGTGAAGGACTAGCGGGAGGCCAAGAGACCCAGTACTTC
J gene: TRBJ2-5
clone size: -
D gene: TRBD2
V gene: TRBV6-1

CDR3 protein: CASSLEQNTGELFF
CDR3 DNA: TGTGCCAGCAGCTTGGAGCAGAACACCGGGGAGCTGTTTTTT
J gene: TRBJ2-2
clone size: few
D gene: -
V gene: TRBV5-5

CDR3 protein: CSVQGQSSYEQYF
CDR3 DNA: TGCAGCGTCCAGGGACAGAGCTCCTACGAGCAGTACTTC
J gene: TRBJ2-7
clone size: many
D gene: TRBD1
V gene: TRBV29-1

CDR3 protein: CASSFAQAPYEQYF
CDR3 DNA: TGTGCCAGCAGCTTCGCGCAGGCACCGTACGAGCAGTACTTC
J gene: TRBJ2-7
clone size: -
D gene: -
V gene: TRBV5-4

CDR3 protein: CSQIRADTQYF
CDR3 DNA: TGCAGCCAGATACGGGCAGATACGCAGTATTTT
J gene: TRBJ2-3
clone size: few
D gene: -
V gene: TRBV20-1